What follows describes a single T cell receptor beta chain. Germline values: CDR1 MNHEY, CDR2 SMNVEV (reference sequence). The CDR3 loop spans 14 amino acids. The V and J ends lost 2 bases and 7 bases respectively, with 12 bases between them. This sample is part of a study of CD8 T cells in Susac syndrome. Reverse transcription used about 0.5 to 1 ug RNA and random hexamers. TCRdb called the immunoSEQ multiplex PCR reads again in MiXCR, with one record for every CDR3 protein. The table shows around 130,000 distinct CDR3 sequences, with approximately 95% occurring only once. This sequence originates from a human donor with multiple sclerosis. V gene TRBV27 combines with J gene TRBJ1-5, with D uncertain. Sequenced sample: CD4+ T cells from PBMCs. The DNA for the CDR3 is TGTGCCAGCAGTTTAAAAGGCAGCAGGCAGCCCCAGCATTTT. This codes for CASSLKGSRQPQHF.